The present T cell receptor (beta chain) was sequenced within a study of blood T cells in healthy people across ages. Study-wide results and limits: Long-lived donors exceeded aged donors in naive CD4+ cells and diversity.

Sample-barcoded 5' priming and a J-beta primer mix drove a second PCR of roughly 6 to 12 cycles. The authors tagged each cDNA molecule using a template-switch adaptor with 12 random nucleotides. One entry per CDR3 protein, called by TCRdb with MiXCR from the 5' RACE reads. The sample consists of some 880,000 distinct CDR3 sequences, about 34% of them appearing once. This clonotype was seen more than once but under ten times. Its antigen is currently unknown. Germline CDR1 is MNHEY and CDR2 is SVGAGI. CDR3 size: 17 residues. The J segment lost 5 bases and the V segment lost 2 bases, leaving 10 bases of the junction unmatched.

This sequence was found in a man between 18 and 29 years old in good health. The chain carries TRBV6-5 and TRBJ2-2, with 8 bases that match TRBD2. Sequenced: blood. DNA of the CDR3: TGTGCCAGCAGTTACGCTCAGAGCGGGGGACGGACCGGGGAGCTGTTTTTT. Translating gives CASSYAQSGGRTGELFF.